This TCR beta chain was observed in a study of blood T cell repertoires in COVID-19. Participants, about 18 to 95 years old, spanned about 26 US areas. Germline values: CDR1 MDHEN, CDR2 SYDVKM. The CDR3 consists of 14 residues. The J segment lost 0 bases and the V segment lost 10 bases, leaving 5 bases of the junction unmatched. Original processing methods: Reference gene primers were amplified, and this amplification served to estimate nucleated cell counts. Libraries were prepared by immunoSEQ multiplex PCR; TCRdb keeps only in-frame clonotypes and omits some of them. V, J and clone size are taken as reported in that table, and D and trimming were inferred from the DNA itself. The sample gives approximately 290,000 clones, roughly 90% of which show up once; more than 0.95% is in the top ten.

This TCR was recovered from a young woman who had recovered from COVID-19. Material for sequencing was PBMCs or T cells enriched from blood (not recorded which). V gene TRBV28 combines with J gene TRBJ2-3; 9 nucleotides agree with TRBD1. CDR3 sequence reads: CATRQGGSTDTQYF. CDR3 nucleotides: TGTGCCACCCGACAGGGGGGGAGCACAGATACGCAGTATTTT.